These 6 T cell receptor beta chains were sequenced from one sample in a study of CD8 T cells in Susac syndrome. A quantity of roughly 0.5 to 1 ug RNA underwent reverse transcription using random hexamers. TCRdb re-called the immunoSEQ multiplex PCR reads through MiXCR, storing one row per CDR3 protein. The profile shows under 250,000 distinct CDR3 sequences, over 90% of them singletons. Sample: CD4+ T cells from PBMCs. The receptors stem from a human donor with Susac syndrome.

V usage is TRBV3-1 and J usage is TRBJ1-4; no definite D call. Germline assignment: CDR1 LGHDT and CDR2 YNNKEL (reference sequence). The CDR3 has 11 amino acids. V was trimmed by 0 bases and J by 11 bases, leaving 4 bases between them. The chain's CDR3 is CASSQDGKLFF. The CDR3 region has the DNA TGTGCCAGCAGCCAAGACGGGAAACTGTTTTTT.

This clonotype was recorded only once. The chain combines TRBV3-1 with TRBJ2-1; the D is unclear. This CDR3 is built from 15 residues. Germline V gene lookup returns CDR1 LGHDT and CDR2 YNNKEL (reference sequence). V was trimmed by 1 base and J by 0 bases, leaving 7 bases between them. CDR3: CASSQGQRSYNEQFF. The DNA for the CDR3 is TGTGCCAGCAGCCAAGGGCAACGCTCCTACAATGAGCAGTTCTTC.

Only one count was recorded for this clonotype. The chain joins TRBV6-2 or TRBV6-3 to TRBJ1-5; TRBD1 matches 12 bases. The CDR3 sequence is 17 residues long. CDR1 is MNHEY and CDR2 is SVGEGT in the germline V gene. The junction had 12 bases not matched to a gene; V was cut back by 6 bases and J by 6 bases. The CDR3 sequence: CASRSSGTGGWGQPQHF. Here the CDR3 DNA reads TGTGCCAGCAGATCCTCCGGGACAGGGGGCTGGGGTCAGCCCCAGCATTTT.

The chain couples TRBV5-1 to TRBJ1-3, with a weak D call TRBD1 (6 bases). Germline V CDR1 and CDR2: SGHRS, YFSETQ. V was trimmed by 7 bases and J by 0 bases, leaving 14 bases between them. The CDR3 is made up of 15 amino acids. The CDR3 is CASRPTGDSGNTIYF. Written as DNA, the CDR3 is TGCGCCAGCCGCCCGACAGGTGACTCTGGAAACACCATATATTTT.

This clonotype was seen just once. The V and J genes are TRBV20-1 and TRBJ1-1; D gene uncertain. The CDR3 consists of 16 residues. V was cut by 6 bases and J by 0 bases, with 20 bases left in between. Germline V gene data show CDR1 as DFQATT and CDR2 as SNEGSKA (reference sequence). Here the CDR3 DNA reads TGCAGTGCCAGGCCGGAAGAGGTACGGATGAACACTGAAGCTTTCTTT. Encoded protein: CSARPEEVRMNTEAFF.

The chain is built from TRBV12-3 or TRBV12-4 and TRBJ1-4, with TRBD1 identical over 8 bases. The CDR3 is made up of 14 amino acids. V gave up 6 bases and J gave up 7 bases; unmatched junction bases: 7. The CDR3 DNA follows: TGTGCCAGCAGACCGGGACAGGAGATTGAAAAACTGTTTTTT. Translating it yields CASRPGQEIEKLFF.